One sample yielded the 11 T cell receptor beta chains listed below, sequenced in a study of CD8+CD57+ T cells in acquired aplastic anemia. The template for TCR beta VDJ and CDR3 sequence profiling was genomic DNA. Using its own MiXCR run on the reads, TCRdb lists one record per CDR3 protein. The data show 200,000 to 250,000 distinct CDR3 sequences, roughly 53% seen once. Those patients picked for sequencing had displayed CD8+CD57+ cell expansion on flow cytometry. Sequencing used sorted CD4+, CD8+, or CD8+CD57+ T cells (not recorded which) from PBMCs. The receptors stem from a human donor with aplastic anemia.

Points on this clonotype: This CDR3 is missing its conserved last phenylalanine or tryptophan, likely due to a read error. The chain links TRBV29-1 to TRBJ1-1, with D unresolved. V was shortened by 7 bases and J by 2 bases, with 17 bases between the two germline ends. Germline V CDR1 and CDR2: SQVTM, ANQGSEA. The CDR3 totals 14 residues. The CDR3 region is CSAQPQPLNTEAFS. DNA of the CDR3: TGCAGCGCCCAGCCCCAGCCCCTAAACACTGAAGCTTTCTCT.

The V and J genes are TRBV5-1 and TRBJ1-1; D is uncertain. Trimming shortened V by 0 bases and J by 3 bases, and 3 bases separated the two germline ends. The CDR3 length is 12 residues. Germline CDR1 SGHRS, CDR2 YFSETQ. CDR3 DNA sequence: TGCGCCAGCAGCTTGGGACACACTGAAGCTTTCTTT. Protein: CASSLGHTEAFF.

This clonotype came up many times. The CDR3 bases are TGTGCCAGCAGTGGGACAGCGAATTCTAATTCACCCCTCCACTTT. Its translation is CASSGTANSNSPLHF. The chain carries TRBV5-5 and TRBJ1-6, with 7 bases matching TRBD1. This CDR3 spans 15 amino acids. The J segment lost 6 bases and the V segment lost 5 bases, leaving 8 bases of the junction unmatched. Germline V gives CDR1 SGHKS, CDR2 YYEKEE (reference sequence).

About this clonotype: A junction boundary mismatches the germline segment, possibly from a read error. This chain joins TRBV28 and TRBJ2-7; the D gene is possibly TRBD1 (5 bases). The CDR3 runs to 12 residues. From germline, CDR1 is MDHEN and CDR2 SYDVKM. The CDR3 sequence: CASSLKGQRRDF. The CDR3 nucleotides are TGTGCCAGCAGTTTAAAGGGGCAGAGGCGAGACTTC.

V is TRBV7-3 and J is TRBJ2-2, with D possibly being TRBD1 (5 bases). From germline, CDR1 is SGHTA and CDR2 FQGTGA. The CDR3 spans 15 residues. With 3 bases removed from V and 1 base from J, the gap between germline ends came to 9 bases. The CDR3 coding sequence is TGTGCCAGCAGCTTCCAGGGTCAGAACACCGGGGAGCTGTTTTTT. Protein: CASSFQGQNTGELFF.

This chain joins TRBV7-8 and TRBJ1-2; D is possibly TRBD1 (5 bases). V lost 5 bases and J lost 8, with 15 bases in between. CDR1 and CDR2 (germline): SGHVS, FQNEAQ. The CDR3 contains 13 residues. The CDR3 protein is CASSINGQTGYTF. The CDR3 region has the DNA TGTGCCAGCAGCATAAATGGACAAACCGGCTACACCTTC.

With respect to this clonotype: A read error is likely, as this CDR3 ends without the conserved phenylalanine or tryptophan. V and J are TRBV27 and TRBJ2-3; no clear D gene. The CDR3 is 13 amino acids. Trimming took off 6 bases at V and 1 base at J, with 8 bases between the two ends. Germline CDR1 is MNHEY and CDR2 is SMNVEV (reference sequence). The DNA of the CDR3 is TGTGCCAGCAGACAGAGGCGCACAGATACGCAGTATTCT. Translating it yields CASRQRRTDTQYS.

This clonotype was picked up many times. The chain carries TRBV2 and TRBJ1-1; tentative D call: TRBD1 (6 bases). CDR1 and CDR2 from the germline V gene are SNHLY and FYNNEI. Trimming cost V 6 bases and J 5 bases, with 16 bases left between them. CDR3 length equals 14 residues. The CDR3 coding sequence is TGTGCCAGCAGCCTCGACAGGTTTGTGACTGAAGCTTTCTTT. It encodes CASSLDRFVTEAFF.

The chain has TRBV7-3 and TRBJ2-1; TRBD2 matches 11 bases. The V and J ends lost 6 bases and 9 bases, in that order; junction bases with no gene match: 7. The CDR3 is 14 amino acids. Germline V gene lookup returns CDR1 SGHTA and CDR2 FQGTGA. CDR3 in DNA: TGTGCCAGCAGACCCAGACTAGCGGGGTCTGAGCAGTTCTTC. This translates into CASRPRLAGSEQFF.

In this sample, this clonotype turned up many times. The J gene is TRBJ1-6, the V gene TRBV2; 7 bases line up with TRBD1. The germline V gene encodes CDR1 SNHLY and CDR2 FYNNEI. This CDR3 spans 14 amino acids. V lost 6 bases, J lost 8 bases, and 7 bases stayed unmatched. Here the CDR3 reads CASSPGTADSPLHF. CDR3 DNA sequence: TGTGCCAGCAGCCCCGGGACAGCTGATTCACCCCTCCACTTT.

The rearrangement uses TRBV5-1 and TRBJ2-3; the D call may be TRBD1 or TRBD2 (5 bases each). V was cut by 4 bases and J by 5 bases, with 14 bases left in between. Germline loops: CDR1 SGHRS, CDR2 YFSETQ. The CDR3 runs to 14 residues. CDR3 DNA sequence: TGCGCCAGCAGCCACGGGACCGCTGTAGATACGCAGTATTTT. As protein: CASSHGTAVDTQYF.